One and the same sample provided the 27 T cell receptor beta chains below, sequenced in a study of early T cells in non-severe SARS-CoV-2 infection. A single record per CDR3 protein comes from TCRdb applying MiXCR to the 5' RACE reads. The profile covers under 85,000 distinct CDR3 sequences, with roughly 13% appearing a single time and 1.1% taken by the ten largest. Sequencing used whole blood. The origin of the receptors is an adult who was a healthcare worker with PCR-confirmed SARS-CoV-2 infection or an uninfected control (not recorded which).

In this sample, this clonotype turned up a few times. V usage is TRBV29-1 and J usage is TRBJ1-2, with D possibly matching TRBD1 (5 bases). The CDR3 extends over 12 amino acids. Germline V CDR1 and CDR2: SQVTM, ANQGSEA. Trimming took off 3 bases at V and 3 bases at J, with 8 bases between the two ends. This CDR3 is CSVEGTDYGYTF. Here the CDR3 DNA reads TGCAGCGTTGAGGGGACCGACTATGGCTACACCTTC.

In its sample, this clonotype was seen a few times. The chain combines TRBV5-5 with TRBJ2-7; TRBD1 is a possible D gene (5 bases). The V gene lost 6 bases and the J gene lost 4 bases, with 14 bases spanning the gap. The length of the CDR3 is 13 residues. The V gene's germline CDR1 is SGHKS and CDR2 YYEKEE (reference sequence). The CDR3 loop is CASNRKKNYEQYF. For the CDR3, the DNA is TGTGCCAGCAACAGGAAAAAAAATTACGAGCAGTACTTC.

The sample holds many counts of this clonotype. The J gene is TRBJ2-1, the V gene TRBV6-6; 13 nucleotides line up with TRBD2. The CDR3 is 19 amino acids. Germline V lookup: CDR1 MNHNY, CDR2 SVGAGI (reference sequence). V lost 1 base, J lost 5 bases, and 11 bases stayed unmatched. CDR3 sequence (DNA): TGTGCCAGCAGTTACTTTGGGGGCCGACTAGCGGGAGGAAACAATGAGCAGTTCTTC. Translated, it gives CASSYFGGRLAGGNNEQFF.

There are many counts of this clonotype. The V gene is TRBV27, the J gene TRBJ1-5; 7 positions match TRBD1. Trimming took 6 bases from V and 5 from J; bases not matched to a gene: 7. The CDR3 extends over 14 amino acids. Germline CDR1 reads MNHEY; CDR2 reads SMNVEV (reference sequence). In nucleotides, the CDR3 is TGTGCCAGCAGCCAGGGGGGGCTGGATCAGCCCCAGCATTTT. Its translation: CASSQGGLDQPQHF.

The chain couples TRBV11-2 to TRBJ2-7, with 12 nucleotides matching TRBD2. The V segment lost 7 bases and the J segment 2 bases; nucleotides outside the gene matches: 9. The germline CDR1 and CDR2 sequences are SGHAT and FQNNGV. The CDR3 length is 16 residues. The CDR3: CASTLRLAGDTYEQYF. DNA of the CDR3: TGTGCCAGCACCCTAAGACTAGCGGGGGACACCTACGAGCAGTACTTC.

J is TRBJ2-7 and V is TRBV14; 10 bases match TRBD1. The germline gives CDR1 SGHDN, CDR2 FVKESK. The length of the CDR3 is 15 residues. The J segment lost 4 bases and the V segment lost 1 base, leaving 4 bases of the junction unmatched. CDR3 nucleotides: TGTGCCAGCAGCCAAGGGAGGACAGGGGGTTACGAGCAGTACTTC. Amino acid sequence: CASSQGRTGGYEQYF.

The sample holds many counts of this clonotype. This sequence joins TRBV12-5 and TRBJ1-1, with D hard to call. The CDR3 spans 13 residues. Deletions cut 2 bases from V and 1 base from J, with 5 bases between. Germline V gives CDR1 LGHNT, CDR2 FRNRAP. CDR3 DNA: TGTGCTAGTGGTTTGACACAGAACACTGAAGCTTTCTTT. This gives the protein CASGLTQNTEAFF.

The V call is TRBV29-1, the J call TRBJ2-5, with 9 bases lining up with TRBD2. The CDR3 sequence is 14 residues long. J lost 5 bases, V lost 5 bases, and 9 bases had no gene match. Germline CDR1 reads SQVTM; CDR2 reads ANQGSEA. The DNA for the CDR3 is TGCAGCGTTCGTTTGGGACTAGCCTTTGAGACCCAGTACTTC. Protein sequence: CSVRLGLAFETQYF.

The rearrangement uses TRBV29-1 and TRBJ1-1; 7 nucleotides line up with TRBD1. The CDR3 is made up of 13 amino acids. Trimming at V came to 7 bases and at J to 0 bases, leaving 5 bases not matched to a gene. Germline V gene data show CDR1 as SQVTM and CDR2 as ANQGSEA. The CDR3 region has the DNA TGCAGCGGAATGGGACAGTTGAACACTGAAGCTTTCTTT. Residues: CSGMGQLNTEAFF.

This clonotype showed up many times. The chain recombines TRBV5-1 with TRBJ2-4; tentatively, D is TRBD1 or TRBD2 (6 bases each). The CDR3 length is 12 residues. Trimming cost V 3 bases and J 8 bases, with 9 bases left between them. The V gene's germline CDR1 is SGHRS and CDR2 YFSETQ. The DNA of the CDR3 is TGCGCCAGCAGCTCGAGGGGGGACATTCAGTACTTC. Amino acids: CASSSRGDIQYF.

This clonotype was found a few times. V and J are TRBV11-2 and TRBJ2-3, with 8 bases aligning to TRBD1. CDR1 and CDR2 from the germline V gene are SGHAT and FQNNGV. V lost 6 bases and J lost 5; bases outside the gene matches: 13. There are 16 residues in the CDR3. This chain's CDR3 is CASSFTGQGFGDTQYF. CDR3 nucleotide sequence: TGTGCCAGCAGTTTTACCGGACAGGGTTTTGGAGATACGCAGTATTTT.

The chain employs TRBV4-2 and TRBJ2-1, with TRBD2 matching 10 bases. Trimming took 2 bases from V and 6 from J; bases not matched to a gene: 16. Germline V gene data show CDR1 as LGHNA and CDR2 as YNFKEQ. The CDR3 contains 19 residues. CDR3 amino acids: CASSQRLAGAQVLRNEQFF. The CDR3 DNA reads TGTGCCAGCAGCCAACGGCTAGCGGGGGCCCAGGTACTCCGCAATGAGCAGTTCTTC.

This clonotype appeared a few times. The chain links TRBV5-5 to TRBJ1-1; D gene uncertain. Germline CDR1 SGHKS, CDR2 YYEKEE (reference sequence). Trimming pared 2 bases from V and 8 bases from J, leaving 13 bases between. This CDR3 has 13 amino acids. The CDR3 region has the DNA TGTGCCAGCAGCTTTGAGCGATGGGGAGAAGCTTTCTTT. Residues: CASSFERWGEAFF.

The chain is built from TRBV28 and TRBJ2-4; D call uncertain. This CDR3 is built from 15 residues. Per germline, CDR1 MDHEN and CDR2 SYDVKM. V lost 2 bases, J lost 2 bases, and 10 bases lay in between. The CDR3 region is CASSLNAVTKNIQYF. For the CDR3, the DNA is TGTGCCAGCAGTTTAAATGCCGTAACCAAAAACATTCAGTACTTC.

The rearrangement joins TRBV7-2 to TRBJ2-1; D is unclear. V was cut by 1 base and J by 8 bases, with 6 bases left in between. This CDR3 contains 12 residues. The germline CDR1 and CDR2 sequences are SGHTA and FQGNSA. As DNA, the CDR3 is TGTGCCAGCAGCTTAGTTTCGTATGAGCAGTTCTTC. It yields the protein CASSLVSYEQFF.

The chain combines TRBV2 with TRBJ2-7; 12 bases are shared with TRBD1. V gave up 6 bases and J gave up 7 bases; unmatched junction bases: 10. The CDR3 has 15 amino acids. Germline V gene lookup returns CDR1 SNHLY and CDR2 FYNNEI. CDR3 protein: CASSPGTGGFGEQYF. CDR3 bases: TGTGCCAGCAGCCCAGGGACAGGGGGCTTCGGTGAGCAGTACTTC.

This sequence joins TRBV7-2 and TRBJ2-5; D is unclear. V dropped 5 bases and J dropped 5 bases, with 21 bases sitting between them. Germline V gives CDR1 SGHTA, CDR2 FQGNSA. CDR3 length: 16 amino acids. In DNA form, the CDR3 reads TGTGCCAGCAGCCCCGAAGGCAGGCCGGTGGGGGAGACCCAGTACTTC. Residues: CASSPEGRPVGETQYF. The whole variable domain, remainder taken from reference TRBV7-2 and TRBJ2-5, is GAGVSQSPSNKVTEKGKDVELRCDPISGHTALYWYRQSLGQGLEFLIYFQGNSAPDKSGLPSDRFSAERTGGSVSTLTIQRTQQEDSAVYLCASSPEGRPVGETQYFGPGTRLLVL.

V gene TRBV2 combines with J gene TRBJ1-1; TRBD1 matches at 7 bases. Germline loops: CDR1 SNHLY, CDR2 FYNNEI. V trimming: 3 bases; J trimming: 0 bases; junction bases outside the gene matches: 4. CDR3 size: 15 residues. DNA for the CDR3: TGTGCCAGCAGTGAGGGGCAGGGGGTGAACACTGAAGCTTTCTTT. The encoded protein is CASSEGQGVNTEAFF.

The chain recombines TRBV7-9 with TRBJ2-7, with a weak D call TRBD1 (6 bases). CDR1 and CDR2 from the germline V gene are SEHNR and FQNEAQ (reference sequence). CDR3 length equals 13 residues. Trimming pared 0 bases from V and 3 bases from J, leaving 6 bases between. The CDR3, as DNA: TGTGCCAGCAGCTTAGCACAGGGCTACGAGCAGTACTTC. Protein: CASSLAQGYEQYF.

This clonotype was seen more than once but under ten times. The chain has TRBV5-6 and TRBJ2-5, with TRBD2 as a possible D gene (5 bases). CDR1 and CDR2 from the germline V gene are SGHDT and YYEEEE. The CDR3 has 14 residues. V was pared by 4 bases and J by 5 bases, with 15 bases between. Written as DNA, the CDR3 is TGTGCCAGCAGCCCCCCTAGCTCGGGGGAGACCCAGTACTTC. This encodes CASSPPSSGETQYF.

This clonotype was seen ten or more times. The chain's CDR3 is CASSPGTGVTGANVLTF. The CDR3 nucleotides are TGTGCCAGCAGTCCAGGGACAGGGGTTACTGGGGCCAACGTCCTGACTTTC. The V and J genes are TRBV6-5 and TRBJ2-6, with 10 bases lining up with TRBD1. After removal of 5 bases from V and 2 bases from J, the junction contained 6 bases not matched to a gene. The CDR3 is 17 residues long. Germline V gene sequence: CDR1 MNHEY, CDR2 SVGAGI.

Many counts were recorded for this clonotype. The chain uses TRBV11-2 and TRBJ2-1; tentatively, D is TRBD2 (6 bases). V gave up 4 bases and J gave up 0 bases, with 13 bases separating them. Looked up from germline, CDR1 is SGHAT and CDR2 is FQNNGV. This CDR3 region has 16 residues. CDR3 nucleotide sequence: TGTGCCAGCAGCTCCCTAGCGCAAATCTCCTACAATGAGCAGTTCTTC. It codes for CASSSLAQISYNEQFF.

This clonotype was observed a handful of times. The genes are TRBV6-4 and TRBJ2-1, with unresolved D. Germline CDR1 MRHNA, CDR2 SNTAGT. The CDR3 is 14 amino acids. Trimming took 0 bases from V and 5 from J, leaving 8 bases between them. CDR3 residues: CASSDSGTNNEQFF. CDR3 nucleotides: TGTGCCAGCAGTGACTCGGGCACTAACAATGAGCAGTTCTTC.

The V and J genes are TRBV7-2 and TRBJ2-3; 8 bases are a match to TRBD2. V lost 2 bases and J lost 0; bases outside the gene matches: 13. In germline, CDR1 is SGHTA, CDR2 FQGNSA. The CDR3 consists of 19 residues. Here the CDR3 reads CASSLNRPGLGTSTDTQYF. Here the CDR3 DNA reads TGTGCCAGCAGCTTAAACCGACCGGGACTAGGGACGAGCACAGATACGCAGTATTTT. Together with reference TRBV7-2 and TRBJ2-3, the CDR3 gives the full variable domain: GAGVSQSPSNKVTEKGKDVELRCDPISGHTALYWYRQSLGQGLEFLIYFQGNSAPDKSGLPSDRFSAERTGGSVSTLTIQRTQQEDSAVYLCASSLNRPGLGTSTDTQYFGPGTRLTVL.

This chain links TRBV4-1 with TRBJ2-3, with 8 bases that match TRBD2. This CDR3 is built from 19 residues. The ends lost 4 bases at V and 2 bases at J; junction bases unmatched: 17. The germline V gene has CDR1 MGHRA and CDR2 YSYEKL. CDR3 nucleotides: TGCGCCAGCAGCCCAATCTCGGCGGGGGGCGACCTATTCACAGATACGCAGTATTTT. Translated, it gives CASSPISAGGDLFTDTQYF.

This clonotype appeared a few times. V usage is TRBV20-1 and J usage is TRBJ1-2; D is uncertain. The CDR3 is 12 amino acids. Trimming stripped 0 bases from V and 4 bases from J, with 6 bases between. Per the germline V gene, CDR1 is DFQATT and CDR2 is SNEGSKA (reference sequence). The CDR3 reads CSARDQLYGYTF. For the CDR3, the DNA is TGCAGTGCTAGAGACCAGCTCTATGGCTACACCTTC.

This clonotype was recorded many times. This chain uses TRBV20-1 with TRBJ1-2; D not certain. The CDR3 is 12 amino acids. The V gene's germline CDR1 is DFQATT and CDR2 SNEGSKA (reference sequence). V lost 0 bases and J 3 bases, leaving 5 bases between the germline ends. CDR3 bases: TGCAGTGCTAGAGACCCCTACTATGGCTACACCTTC. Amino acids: CSARDPYYGYTF.